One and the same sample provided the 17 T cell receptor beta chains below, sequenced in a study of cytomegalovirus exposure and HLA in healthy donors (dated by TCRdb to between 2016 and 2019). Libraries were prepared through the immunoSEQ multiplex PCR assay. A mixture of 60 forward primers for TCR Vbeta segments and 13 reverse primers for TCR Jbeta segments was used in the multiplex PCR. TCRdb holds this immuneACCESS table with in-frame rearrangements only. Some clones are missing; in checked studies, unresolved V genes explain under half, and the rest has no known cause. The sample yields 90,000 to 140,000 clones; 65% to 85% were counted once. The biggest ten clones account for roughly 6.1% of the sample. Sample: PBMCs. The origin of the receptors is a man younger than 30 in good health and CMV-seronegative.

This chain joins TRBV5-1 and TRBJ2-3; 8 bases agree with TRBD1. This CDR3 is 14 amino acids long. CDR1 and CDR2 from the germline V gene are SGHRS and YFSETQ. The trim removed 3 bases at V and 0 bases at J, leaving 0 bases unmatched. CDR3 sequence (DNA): TGCGCCAGCAGCTGGACAGGGAGCACAGATACGCAGTATTTT. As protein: CASSWTGSTDTQYF.

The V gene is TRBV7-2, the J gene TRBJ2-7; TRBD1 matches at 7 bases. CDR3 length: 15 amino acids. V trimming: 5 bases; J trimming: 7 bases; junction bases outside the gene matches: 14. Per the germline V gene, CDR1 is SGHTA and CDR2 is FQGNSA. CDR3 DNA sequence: TGTGCCAGCAGCCCGCGAGGGACAGCCCCTAAGGAGCAGTACTTC. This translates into CASSPRGTAPKEQYF.

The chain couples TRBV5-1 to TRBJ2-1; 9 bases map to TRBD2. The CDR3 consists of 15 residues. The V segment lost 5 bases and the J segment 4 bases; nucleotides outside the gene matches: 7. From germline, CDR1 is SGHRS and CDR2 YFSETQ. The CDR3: CASSQASGTYNEQFF. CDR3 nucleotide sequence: TGCGCCAGCAGTCAAGCTAGCGGGACATACAATGAGCAGTTCTTC.

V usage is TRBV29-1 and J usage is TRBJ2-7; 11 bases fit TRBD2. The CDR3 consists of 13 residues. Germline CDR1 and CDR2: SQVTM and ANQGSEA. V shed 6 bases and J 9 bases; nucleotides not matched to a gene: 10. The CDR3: CSVTTSGEERQYF. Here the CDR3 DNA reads TGCAGCGTCACGACTAGCGGGGAAGAGAGGCAGTACTTC.

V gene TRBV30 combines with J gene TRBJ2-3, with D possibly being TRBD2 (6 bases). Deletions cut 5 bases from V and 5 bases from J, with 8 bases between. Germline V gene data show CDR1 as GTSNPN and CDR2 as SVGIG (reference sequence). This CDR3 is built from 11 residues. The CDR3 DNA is TGTGCCTGGGGGCGGGGAGATACGCAGTATTTT. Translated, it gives CAWGRGDTQYF.

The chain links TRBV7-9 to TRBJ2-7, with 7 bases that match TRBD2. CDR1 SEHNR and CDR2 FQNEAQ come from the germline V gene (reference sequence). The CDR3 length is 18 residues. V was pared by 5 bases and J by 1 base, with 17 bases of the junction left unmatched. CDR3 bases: TGTGCCAGCAGCCCCTGGGGGACGGGAGAAGCGGGATCCTACGAGCAGTACTTC. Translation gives CASSPWGTGEAGSYEQYF.

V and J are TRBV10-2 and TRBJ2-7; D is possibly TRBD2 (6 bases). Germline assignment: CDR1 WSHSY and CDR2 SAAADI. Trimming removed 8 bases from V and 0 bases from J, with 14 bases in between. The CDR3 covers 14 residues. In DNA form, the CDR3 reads TGCGCCAGCGGCCCCGGGACTGACTCCTACGAGCAGTACTTC. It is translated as CASGPGTDSYEQYF.

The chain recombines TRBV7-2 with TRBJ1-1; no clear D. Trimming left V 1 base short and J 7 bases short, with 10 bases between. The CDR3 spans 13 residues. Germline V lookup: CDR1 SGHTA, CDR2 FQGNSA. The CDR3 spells CASSLELRYEAFF. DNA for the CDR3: TGTGCCAGCAGCTTAGAGCTGCGGTATGAAGCTTTCTTT. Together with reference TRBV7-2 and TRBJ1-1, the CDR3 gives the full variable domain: GAGVSQSPSNKVTEKGKDVELRCDPISGHTALYWYRQSLGQGLEFLIYFQGNSAPDKSGLPSDRFSAERTGGSVSTLTIQRTQQEDSAVYLCASSLELRYEAFFGQGTRLTVV.

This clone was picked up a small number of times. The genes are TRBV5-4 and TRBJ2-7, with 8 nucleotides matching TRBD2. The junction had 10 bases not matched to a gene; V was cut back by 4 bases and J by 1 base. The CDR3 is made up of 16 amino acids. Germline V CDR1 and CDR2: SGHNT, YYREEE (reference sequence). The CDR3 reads CASSQEMGTSSYEQYF. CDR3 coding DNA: TGTGCCAGCAGCCAAGAGATGGGGACTAGTTCCTACGAGCAGTACTTC.

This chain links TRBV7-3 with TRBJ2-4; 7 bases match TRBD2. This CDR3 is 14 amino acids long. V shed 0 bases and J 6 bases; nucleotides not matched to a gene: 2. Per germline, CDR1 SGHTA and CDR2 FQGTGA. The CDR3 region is CASSLTGGPNIQYF. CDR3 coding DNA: TGTGCCAGCAGCTTAACGGGAGGGCCAAACATTCAGTACTTC.

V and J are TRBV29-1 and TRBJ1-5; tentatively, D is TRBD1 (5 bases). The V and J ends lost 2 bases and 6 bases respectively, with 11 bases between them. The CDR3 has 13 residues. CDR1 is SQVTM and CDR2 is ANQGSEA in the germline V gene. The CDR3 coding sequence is TGCAGCGTTGAACCAGGGAACGGTCAGCCCCAGCATTTT. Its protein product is CSVEPGNGQPQHF. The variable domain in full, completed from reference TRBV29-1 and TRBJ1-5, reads SAVISQKPSRDICQRGTSLTIQCQVDSQVTMMFWYRQQPGQSLTLIATANQGSEATYESGFVIDKFPISRPNLTFSTLTVSNMSPEDSSIYLCSVEPGNGQPQHFGDGTRLSIL.

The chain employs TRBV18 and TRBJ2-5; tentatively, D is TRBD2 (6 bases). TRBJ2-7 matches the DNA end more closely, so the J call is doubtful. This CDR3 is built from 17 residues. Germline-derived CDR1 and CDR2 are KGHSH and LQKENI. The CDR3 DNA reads TGTGCCAGCTCACCACTGAGACCCGGGAGAGAACCCTACGAGCAGTACTTC. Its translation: CASSPLRPGREPYEQYF.

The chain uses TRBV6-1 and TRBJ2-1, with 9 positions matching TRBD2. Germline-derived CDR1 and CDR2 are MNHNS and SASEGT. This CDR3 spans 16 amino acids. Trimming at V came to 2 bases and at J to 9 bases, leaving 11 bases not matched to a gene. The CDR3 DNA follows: TGTGCCAGCAGTGAACTGAGTAGCGGGAGTTGGAGTGAGCAGTTCTTC. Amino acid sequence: CASSELSSGSWSEQFF.

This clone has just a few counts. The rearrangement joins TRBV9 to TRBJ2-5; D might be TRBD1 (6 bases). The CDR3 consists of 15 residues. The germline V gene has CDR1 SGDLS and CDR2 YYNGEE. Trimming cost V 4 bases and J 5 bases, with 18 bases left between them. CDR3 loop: CASSTGQIVVETQYF. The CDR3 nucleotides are TGTGCCAGCAGCACCGGACAGATCGTTGTGGAGACCCAGTACTTC.

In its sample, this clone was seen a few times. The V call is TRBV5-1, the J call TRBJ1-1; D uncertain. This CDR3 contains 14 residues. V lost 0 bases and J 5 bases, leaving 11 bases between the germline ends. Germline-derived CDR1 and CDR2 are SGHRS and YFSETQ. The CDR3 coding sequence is TGCGCCAGCAGCTTGGGGACGGACTATACTGAAGCTTTCTTT. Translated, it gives CASSLGTDYTEAFF.

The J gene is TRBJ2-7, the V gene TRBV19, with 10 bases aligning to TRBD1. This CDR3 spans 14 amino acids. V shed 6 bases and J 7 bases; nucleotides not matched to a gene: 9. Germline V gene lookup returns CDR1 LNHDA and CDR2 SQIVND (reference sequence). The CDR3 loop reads CASSPGTGVGEQYF. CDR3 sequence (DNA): TGTGCCAGTAGCCCCGGGACAGGGGTAGGGGAGCAGTACTTC.

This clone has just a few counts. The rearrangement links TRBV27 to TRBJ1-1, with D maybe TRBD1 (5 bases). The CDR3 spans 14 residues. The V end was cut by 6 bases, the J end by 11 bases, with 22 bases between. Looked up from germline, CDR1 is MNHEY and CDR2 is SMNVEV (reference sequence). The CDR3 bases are TGTGCCAGCAGGACCCCTGACAGTAGAGGAACGGCTTTCTTT. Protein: CASRTPDSRGTAFF.